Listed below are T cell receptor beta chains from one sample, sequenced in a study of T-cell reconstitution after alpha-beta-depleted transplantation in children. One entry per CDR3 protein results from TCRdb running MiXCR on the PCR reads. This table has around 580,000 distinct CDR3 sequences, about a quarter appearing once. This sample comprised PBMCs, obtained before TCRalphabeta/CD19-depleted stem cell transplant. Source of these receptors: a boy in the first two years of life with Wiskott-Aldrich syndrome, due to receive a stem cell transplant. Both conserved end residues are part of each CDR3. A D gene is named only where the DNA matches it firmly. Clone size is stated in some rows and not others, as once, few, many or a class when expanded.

CDR3aa: CASSYKPGDQPQHF
CDR3nt: TGTGCCAGCAGTTACAAGCCTGGGGATCAGCCCCAGCATTTT
abundance: -
d_gene: -
v_gene: TRBV6-5
j_gene: TRBJ1-5

CDR3aa: CASSPWTSGSLSTDTQYF
CDR3nt: TGCGCCAGCAGCCCATGGACTAGCGGGAGTTTAAGTACAGATACGCAGTATTTT
abundance: -
d_gene: TRBD2
v_gene: TRBV5-1
j_gene: TRBJ2-3

CDR3aa: CASSEDGVQPQHF
CDR3nt: TGTGCCAGCAGTGAGGATGGGGTCCAGCCCCAGCATTTT
abundance: few
d_gene: -
v_gene: TRBV2
j_gene: TRBJ1-5

CDR3aa: CASSSQGLWEGTNEQFF
CDR3nt: TGTGCCAGCAGCTCCCAGGGTCTGTGGGAGGGAACCAATGAGCAGTTCTTC
abundance: few
d_gene: TRBD2
v_gene: TRBV11-2
j_gene: TRBJ2-1

CDR3aa: CASSLGTLWDEQFF
CDR3nt: TGCGCCAGCAGCTTGGGCACACTATGGGATGAGCAGTTCTTC
abundance: few
d_gene: -
v_gene: TRBV5-1
j_gene: TRBJ2-1

CDR3aa: CASSPSGRIGYNEQFF
CDR3nt: TGTGCCAGCAGCCCTAGCGGGAGAATCGGTTACAATGAGCAGTTCTTC
abundance: -
d_gene: TRBD2
v_gene: TRBV7-3
j_gene: TRBJ2-1

CDR3aa: CASSYGGQGTYEQYF
CDR3nt: TGTGCCAGCAGTTACGGGGGACAGGGAACCTACGAGCAGTACTTC
abundance: few
d_gene: TRBD1
v_gene: TRBV6-5
j_gene: TRBJ2-7

CDR3aa: CAIMVAETSHYEQYF
CDR3nt: TGTGCCATCATGGTAGCCGAGACTAGCCACTACGAGCAGTACTTC
abundance: few
d_gene: TRBD2
v_gene: TRBV10-3
j_gene: TRBJ2-7

CDR3aa: CASSQEAGVYGYTF
CDR3nt: TGCGCCAGCAGCCAAGAAGCAGGGGTCTATGGCTACACCTTC
abundance: -
d_gene: -
v_gene: TRBV4-1
j_gene: TRBJ1-2

CDR3aa: CASSQKKKGRAGTGELFF
CDR3nt: TGTGCCAGCAGCCAAAAAAAAAAGGGGAGGGCCGGGACCGGGGAGCTGTTTTTT
abundance: -
d_gene: TRBD2
v_gene: TRBV4-2
j_gene: TRBJ2-2

CDR3aa: CASSASGDGYTF
CDR3nt: TGTGCCAGCAGTGCTTCCGGGGATGGCTACACCTTC
abundance: few
d_gene: -
v_gene: TRBV6-6
j_gene: TRBJ1-2

CDR3aa: CASSLASGQYNEQFF
CDR3nt: TGTGCCAGCAGCTTAGCGAGCGGCCAGTACAATGAGCAGTTCTTC
abundance: few
d_gene: -
v_gene: TRBV7-8
j_gene: TRBJ2-1

CDR3aa: CASSLFIAGEQYF
CDR3nt: TGCGCCAGCAGCTTGTTTATAGCGGGGGAGCAGTACTTC
abundance: -
d_gene: TRBD2
v_gene: TRBV5-1
j_gene: TRBJ2-7

CDR3aa: CSATPHEQYF
CDR3nt: TGCAGTGCTACCCCTCACGAGCAGTACTTC
abundance: -
d_gene: -
v_gene: TRBV20-1
j_gene: TRBJ2-7

CDR3aa: CASSGSYNEQFF
CDR3nt: TGCGCCAGCAGCGGCTCCTACAATGAGCAGTTCTTC
abundance: few
d_gene: -
v_gene: TRBV5-1
j_gene: TRBJ2-1

CDR3aa: CASSVGTGLAYEQYF
CDR3nt: TGTGCCAGCAGCGTTGGGACAGGGTTAGCCTACGAGCAGTACTTC
abundance: few
d_gene: TRBD1
v_gene: TRBV9
j_gene: TRBJ2-7

CDR3aa: CASSPLPSANEQFF
CDR3nt: TGCGCCAGCAGCCCTCTCCCCAGTGCAAATGAGCAGTTCTTC
abundance: few
d_gene: -
v_gene: TRBV5-1
j_gene: TRBJ2-1

CDR3aa: CASSSGTGVRGYTF
CDR3nt: TGCGCCAGCAGCTCCGGGACAGGGGTTCGTGGCTACACCTTC
abundance: -
d_gene: TRBD1
v_gene: TRBV5-1
j_gene: TRBJ1-2

CDR3aa: CATSRDPTIYNEQFF
CDR3nt: TGTGCCACCAGCAGGGACCCAACTATATACAATGAGCAGTTCTTC
abundance: -
d_gene: -
v_gene: TRBV15
j_gene: TRBJ2-1

CDR3aa: CASSLVPSDTGANVLTF
CDR3nt: TGTGCCAGCAGCTTAGTTCCCAGTGATACTGGGGCCAACGTCCTGACTTTC
abundance: -
d_gene: -
v_gene: TRBV7-9
j_gene: TRBJ2-6

CDR3aa: CASRRTLTSGRADTQYF
CDR3nt: TGTGCCAGCAGGCGAACCCTGACTAGCGGCCGGGCGGATACGCAGTATTTT
abundance: -
d_gene: TRBD2
v_gene: TRBV6-1
j_gene: TRBJ2-3

CDR3aa: CASRRTGETVEKLFF
CDR3nt: TGTGCCAGCAGGCGAACAGGGGAGACGGTTGAAAAACTGTTTTTT
abundance: -
d_gene: TRBD1
v_gene: TRBV5-5
j_gene: TRBJ1-4

CDR3aa: CASRRTSGSNEQFF
CDR3nt: TGCGCCAGCAGGCGGACTAGCGGGAGTAATGAGCAGTTCTTC
abundance: few
d_gene: TRBD2
v_gene: TRBV5-1
j_gene: TRBJ2-1

CDR3aa: CSGPSGGTDTQYF
CDR3nt: TGCAGTGGACCCTCGGGGGGGACCGATACGCAGTATTTT
abundance: -
d_gene: TRBD2
v_gene: TRBV20-1
j_gene: TRBJ2-3

CDR3aa: CASSLGLAGGNTGELFF
CDR3nt: TGTGCCAGCAGCTTAGGCCTAGCGGGAGGGAACACCGGGGAGCTGTTTTTT
abundance: few
d_gene: TRBD2
v_gene: TRBV7-6
j_gene: TRBJ2-2

CDR3aa: CAWSVLPSGSGELFF
CDR3nt: TGTGCCTGGAGTGTATTGCCCTCAGGGTCGGGGGAGCTGTTTTTT
abundance: few
d_gene: -
v_gene: TRBV30
j_gene: TRBJ2-2

CDR3aa: CSAADKSGYTF
CDR3nt: TGCAGCGCCGCGGACAAAAGTGGCTACACCTTC
abundance: few
d_gene: -
v_gene: TRBV29-1
j_gene: TRBJ1-2

CDR3aa: CASSPEQETQYF
CDR3nt: TGTGCCAGCTCACCGGAACAAGAGACCCAGTACTTC
abundance: few
d_gene: -
v_gene: TRBV18
j_gene: TRBJ2-5

CDR3aa: CASSRLQGSTDTQYF
CDR3nt: TGTGCCAGCAGCAGACTACAGGGGTCCACAGATACGCAGTATTTT
abundance: -
d_gene: TRBD1
v_gene: TRBV11-2
j_gene: TRBJ2-3

CDR3aa: CASSRYAPRDRAPYEQFF
CDR3nt: TGTGCCAGCAGTCGTTACGCTCCCCGGGACAGGGCACCCTATGAGCAGTTCTTC
abundance: -
d_gene: TRBD1
v_gene: TRBV27
j_gene: TRBJ2-1

CDR3aa: CASSFDTSGRWHIQYF
CDR3nt: TGCGCCAGCAGCTTTGATACTAGCGGGAGATGGCACATTCAGTACTTC
abundance: few
d_gene: TRBD2
v_gene: TRBV5-1
j_gene: TRBJ2-4

CDR3aa: CASSLAGQGGSEQFF
CDR3nt: TGCGCCAGCAGCTTGGCCGGGCAGGGGGGGAGTGAGCAGTTCTTC
abundance: -
d_gene: -
v_gene: TRBV5-1
j_gene: TRBJ2-1

CDR3aa: CAISSMSEQYF
CDR3nt: TGTGCCATCAGCAGTATGAGCGAGCAGTACTTC
abundance: few
d_gene: -
v_gene: TRBV10-3
j_gene: TRBJ2-7

CDR3aa: CASSFGPITGELFF
CDR3nt: TGCGCCAGCAGCTTTGGACCTATCACCGGGGAGCTGTTTTTT
abundance: -
d_gene: -
v_gene: TRBV5-1
j_gene: TRBJ2-2

CDR3aa: CASSVSSSDYNEQFF
CDR3nt: TGCGCCAGCAGCGTGAGCTCTAGCGACTACAATGAGCAGTTCTTC
abundance: few
d_gene: -
v_gene: TRBV5-1
j_gene: TRBJ2-1

CDR3aa: CASSPRWGSSTDTQYF
CDR3nt: TGTGCCAGCAGCCCGCGATGGGGGTCTAGCACAGATACGCAGTATTTT
abundance: -
d_gene: -
v_gene: TRBV7-8
j_gene: TRBJ2-3

CDR3aa: CASSEESGSYNEQFF
CDR3nt: TGTGCCAGCAGTGAAGAAAGCGGCTCCTACAATGAGCAGTTCTTC
abundance: -
d_gene: -
v_gene: TRBV2
j_gene: TRBJ2-1

CDR3aa: CASSTSQGATEAFF
CDR3nt: TGTGCCAGCTCAACCTCTCAGGGGGCCACTGAAGCTTTCTTT
abundance: -
d_gene: TRBD1
v_gene: TRBV18
j_gene: TRBJ1-1

CDR3aa: CASSLARGSDTQYF
CDR3nt: TGCGCCAGCAGCTTGGCCCGGGGATCAGATACGCAGTATTTT
abundance: few
d_gene: -
v_gene: TRBV5-1
j_gene: TRBJ2-3

CDR3aa: CASSFRGRKKETQYF
CDR3nt: TGTGCCAGCAGCTTCAGGGGGAGGAAGAAAGAGACCCAGTACTTC
abundance: -
d_gene: -
v_gene: TRBV5-6
j_gene: TRBJ2-5

CDR3aa: CAISALDLTGELFF
CDR3nt: TGTGCCATCAGTGCACTAGACCTCACCGGGGAGCTGTTTTTT
abundance: -
d_gene: -
v_gene: TRBV10-3
j_gene: TRBJ2-2

CDR3aa: CASRLAGGPSEQFF
CDR3nt: TGTGCCAGCAGACTAGCGGGAGGGCCCAGTGAGCAGTTCTTC
abundance: -
d_gene: TRBD2
v_gene: TRBV12-3/TRBV12-4
j_gene: TRBJ2-1

CDR3aa: CASSWTGVGEQYF
CDR3nt: TGTGCCAGCAGCTGGACAGGGGTGGGGGAGCAGTACTTC
abundance: -
d_gene: TRBD1
v_gene: TRBV12-3/TRBV12-4
j_gene: TRBJ2-7

CDR3aa: CSVGGNSLTDTQYF
CDR3nt: TGCAGTGTAGGGGGTAACTCCCTCACAGATACGCAGTATTTT
abundance: -
d_gene: -
v_gene: TRBV20-1
j_gene: TRBJ2-3

CDR3aa: CASSQGLAGTSYNEQFF
CDR3nt: TGTGCCAGCAGCCAAGGCCTAGCGGGAACCTCCTACAATGAGCAGTTCTTC
abundance: few
d_gene: TRBD2
v_gene: TRBV3-1
j_gene: TRBJ2-1

CDR3aa: CASSDRDRGPPSPGELFF
CDR3nt: TGTGCCAGCAGTGACCGGGACAGGGGGCCCCCTTCCCCCGGGGAGCTGTTTTTT
abundance: -
d_gene: TRBD1
v_gene: TRBV6-4
j_gene: TRBJ2-2

CDR3aa: CSVEDPSGNTDTQYF
CDR3nt: TGCAGCGTTGAAGATCCTAGCGGGAACACAGATACGCAGTATTTT
abundance: -
d_gene: TRBD2
v_gene: TRBV29-1
j_gene: TRBJ2-3

CDR3aa: CAISRAGSSYEQYF
CDR3nt: TGTGCCATCTCTAGAGCGGGCAGCTCCTACGAGCAGTACTTC
abundance: -
d_gene: -
v_gene: TRBV10-3
j_gene: TRBJ2-7

CDR3aa: CASSLPPPYNEQFF
CDR3nt: TGTGCCAGCAGCCTTCCCCCCCCATACAATGAGCAGTTCTTC
abundance: few
d_gene: -
v_gene: TRBV7-8
j_gene: TRBJ2-1

CDR3aa: CASSVGLAGDPHEQYF
CDR3nt: TGTGCCAGCAGCGTAGGGCTAGCGGGAGATCCCCACGAGCAGTACTTC
abundance: few
d_gene: TRBD2
v_gene: TRBV9
j_gene: TRBJ2-7

CDR3aa: CASSLEAPGLSGEQYF
CDR3nt: TGCGCCAGCAGCTTGGAAGCCCCGGGACTCTCGGGCGAGCAGTACTTC
abundance: -
d_gene: -
v_gene: TRBV5-1
j_gene: TRBJ2-7

CDR3aa: CASSVAGHGNTEAFF
CDR3nt: TGTGCCAGCAGCGTAGCGGGACACGGGAACACTGAAGCTTTCTTT
abundance: -
d_gene: -
v_gene: TRBV9
j_gene: TRBJ1-1

CDR3aa: CASRGNPNTEAFF
CDR3nt: TGTGCCAGTAGGGGGAACCCGAACACTGAAGCTTTCTTT
abundance: few
d_gene: -
v_gene: TRBV19
j_gene: TRBJ1-1

CDR3aa: CASTNSQGLSNYGYTF
CDR3nt: TGTGCCAGCACCAATTCACAGGGTCTTTCTAACTATGGCTACACCTTC
abundance: -
d_gene: -
v_gene: TRBV6-1
j_gene: TRBJ1-2

CDR3aa: CASSGGTVSSYNSPLHF
CDR3nt: TGTGCCAGCAGCGGAGGGACAGTGAGCTCCTATAATTCACCCCTCCACTTT
abundance: few
d_gene: TRBD1
v_gene: TRBV9
j_gene: TRBJ1-6

CDR3aa: CASSSGQGARLTEAFF
CDR3nt: TGTGCCAGCAGTTCCGGACAGGGGGCGCGATTGACTGAAGCTTTCTTT
abundance: -
d_gene: TRBD1
v_gene: TRBV27
j_gene: TRBJ1-1

CDR3aa: CAISDPGAKTNTQYF
CDR3nt: TGTGCCATCAGTGATCCGGGAGCGAAAACGAATACGCAGTATTTT
abundance: -
d_gene: -
v_gene: TRBV10-3
j_gene: TRBJ2-3

CDR3aa: CASSGTPSKLFF
CDR3nt: TGCGCCAGCAGCGGGACACCATCGAAACTGTTTTTT
abundance: -
d_gene: -
v_gene: TRBV4-1
j_gene: TRBJ1-4

CDR3aa: CASSLVQATTYEQYF
CDR3nt: TGCGCCAGCAGCTTGGTTCAAGCGACAACCTACGAGCAGTACTTC
abundance: few
d_gene: -
v_gene: TRBV5-1
j_gene: TRBJ2-7